These 30 T cell receptor beta chains were sequenced from one sample in a study of CD4 T cells in relation to SARS-CoV-2 and coronaviruses. Which antigens these TCRs recognize remains unknown. Clones were read by immunoSEQ multiplex PCR, and TCRdb kept only the in-frame ones, dropping some. The sample holds about 12,000 clones; roughly 80% are singletons and the top ten take around 13%. CD4+ T cells from unexposed donors were obtained before the COVID-19 pandemic (2011-2018). CD4+ T cells were isolated from the cells after around 11 days of culture. The specimen sequenced was CD4+ T cells from PBMCs, cultured in vitro. The receptor set was obtained from a human donor in good health.

This chain links TRBV3-1 (or the pseudogene TRBV3-2) with TRBJ2-5; D gene ambiguous. Trimming left V 5 bases short and J 7 bases short, with 11 bases between. This CDR3 region has 12 residues. CDR1 LGHDT and CDR2 YNNKEL come from the germline V gene (reference sequence). The CDR3 is CASSYPPGTQYF. The CDR3 DNA is TGTGCCAGCAGCTACCCCCCGGGGACCCAGTACTTC.

This chain links TRBV7-9 with TRBJ2-5; unclear D gene. Germline CDR1 SEHNR, CDR2 FQNEAQ (reference sequence). This CDR3 has 11 residues. Trimming left V 4 bases short and J 5 bases short, with 5 bases between. The CDR3 bases are TGTGCCAGCAGCTCTGTTGAGACCCAGTACTTC. This codes for CASSSVETQYF.

The gene calls are TRBV3-1 (or the pseudogene TRBV3-2) and TRBJ2-7, with TRBD2 identical over 7 bases. This CDR3 spans 15 amino acids. J gave up 2 bases and V 1 base, and 5 bases lay outside the gene matches. Germline CDR1 LGHDT, CDR2 YNNKEL (reference sequence). CDR3 loop: CASSQAAGAAYEQYF. CDR3 nucleotides: TGTGCCAGCAGCCAAGCGGCGGGAGCCGCCTACGAGCAGTACTTC.

V gene TRBV7-2 combines with J gene TRBJ2-7; 12 bases are a match to TRBD2. V was clipped by 4 bases and J by 6 bases; unmatched bases: 4. Germline V CDR1 and CDR2: SGHTA, FQGNSA. The CDR3 spans 14 residues. CDR3 nucleotide sequence: TGTGCCAGCAGCTCTAGCGGGAGGGCAGGCGAGCAGTACTTC. Translation: CASSSSGRAGEQYF.

This CDR3 is CASSPYQAGSTDTQYF. The CDR3 DNA reads as TGCGCCAGCAGCCCCTACCAGGCGGGAAGCACAGATACGCAGTATTTT. The chain couples TRBV4-1 to TRBJ2-3; TRBD2 is a possible D gene (6 bases). V was cut by 4 bases and J by 0 bases, with 14 bases left in between. Germline V gives CDR1 MGHRA, CDR2 YSYEKL. The CDR3 is 16 residues long.

This clone was observed a handful of times. This chain connects TRBV5-1 to TRBJ1-5, with unresolved D. Per the germline V gene, CDR1 is SGHRS and CDR2 is YFSETQ. This CDR3 region has 15 residues. The V gene lost 0 bases and the J gene lost 0 bases, with 7 bases spanning the gap. CDR3 bases: TGCGCCAGCAGCTTGGCCGGGTCTAGCAATCAGCCCCAGCATTTT. Translated: CASSLAGSSNQPQHF. The entire variable domain, with the rest obtained from reference TRBV5-1 and TRBJ1-5, is as follows: KAGVTQTPRYLIKTRGQQVTLSCSPISGHRSVSWYQQTPGQGLQFLFEYFSETQRNKGNFPGRFSGRQFSNSRSEMNVSTLELGDSALYLCASSLAGSSNQPQHFGDGTRLSIL.

This clone has just one count. CDR3 DNA: TGTGCCAGCAGCCAATTCAGCGGCGGGAATTCACCCCTCCACTTT. Translation: CASSQFSGGNSPLHF. The chain has TRBV3-1 (or the pseudogene TRBV3-2) and TRBJ1-6; D remains unclear. The CDR3 is 15 residues long. Germline CDR1 LGHDT, CDR2 YNNKEL (reference sequence). The V and J ends lost 2 bases and 7 bases respectively, with 12 bases between them.

This chain connects TRBV7-9 to TRBJ2-5, with 9 bases that match TRBD1. The V gene end was trimmed by 6 bases and the J gene end by 0 bases; junction bases not matched to a gene: 5. The length of the CDR3 is 15 residues. Per the germline V gene, CDR1 is SEHNR and CDR2 is FQNEAQ (reference sequence). The CDR3 region is CASREGTGYQETQYF. As DNA, the CDR3 is TGTGCCAGCAGGGAGGGGACAGGGTACCAAGAGACCCAGTACTTC.

The chain joins TRBV5-1 to TRBJ2-1, with a tentative D call TRBD2 (6 bases). Trimming removed 4 bases from V and 4 bases from J, with 15 bases in between. This CDR3 comprises 15 residues. The germline gives CDR1 SGHRS, CDR2 YFSETQ. The CDR3: CASSEGLSRYNEQFF. Written as DNA, the CDR3 is TGCGCCAGCAGCGAGGGACTCTCAAGATACAATGAGCAGTTCTTC.

The chain joins TRBV3-1 (or the pseudogene TRBV3-2) to TRBJ1-2; D call uncertain. CDR1 is LGHDT and CDR2 is YNNKEL in the germline V gene (reference sequence). Trimming took 2 bases from V and 4 from J, leaving 14 bases between them. This CDR3 has 15 amino acids. CDR3 nucleotide sequence: TGTGCCAGCAGCCAAATCCACCTATATCGCTATGGCTACACCTTC. Protein sequence: CASSQIHLYRYGYTF.

The rearrangement uses TRBV5-6 and TRBJ2-1; 8 nucleotides align to TRBD2. This CDR3 is 15 amino acids long. V trimming: 2 bases; J trimming: 2 bases; junction bases outside the gene matches: 3. CDR1 and CDR2 (germline): SGHDT, YYEEEE. The CDR3 DNA reads as TGTGCCAGCAGCTTCGGGGGGGGACCCTACAATGAGCAGTTCTTC. Protein product: CASSFGGGPYNEQFF.

V usage is TRBV27 and J usage is TRBJ2-7; 8 nucleotides match TRBD1. Trimming took 5 bases from V and 9 from J; bases not matched to a gene: 15. Germline V gene sequence: CDR1 MNHEY, CDR2 SMNVEV (reference sequence). This CDR3 has 15 amino acids. The CDR3 region is CASSGLRGRPQGQYF. In DNA form, the CDR3 reads TGTGCCAGCAGTGGACTCAGGGGGCGTCCCCAGGGGCAGTACTTC.

The V and J genes are TRBV5-1 and TRBJ1-1; no reliable D call. CDR3 length equals 15 residues. V shed 3 bases and J shed 1 base, with 13 bases lying between them. The germline V gene has CDR1 SGHRS and CDR2 YFSETQ. DNA for the CDR3: TGCGCCAGCAGCTCGACTATACAGAGGAACACTGAAGCTTTCTTT. Translating it yields CASSSTIQRNTEAFF.

This clone is a singleton in its sample. The chain carries TRBV2 and TRBJ2-1; D is possibly TRBD2 (6 bases). The CDR3 contains 16 residues. Trimming shortened V by 5 bases and J by 2 bases, and 16 bases separated the two germline ends. Germline loops: CDR1 SNHLY, CDR2 FYNNEI. CDR3: CASSLHSGAAYNEQFF. Written as DNA, the CDR3 is TGTGCCAGCAGTCTTCATAGCGGTGCGGCCTACAATGAGCAGTTCTTC. Full variable domain (missing parts from reference TRBV2 and TRBJ2-1): EPEVTQTPSHQVTQMGQEVILRCVPISNHLYFYWYRQILGQKVEFLVSFYNNEISEKSEIFDDQFSVERPDGSNFTLKIRSTKLEDSAMYFCASSLHSGAAYNEQFFGPGTRLTVL.

This clone was seen more than once but under ten times. The chain couples TRBV4-1 to TRBJ2-1; the D gene is possibly TRBD2 (6 bases). The CDR3 is 20 residues long. Germline V gene lookup returns CDR1 MGHRA and CDR2 YSYEKL. Trimming took 0 bases from V and 1 from J, leaving 22 bases between them. CDR3 DNA: TGCGCCAGCAGCCAAGATATGGGGTTCTTGTTTAGCGGATCCTACAATGAGCAGTTCTTC. Translating it yields CASSQDMGFLFSGSYNEQFF.

The chain couples TRBV9 to TRBJ1-1; maybe TRBD1 (6 bases). Trimming removed 3 bases from V and 7 bases from J, with 16 bases in between. The CDR3 covers 14 residues. CDR1 and CDR2 (germline): SGDLS, YYNGEE. The CDR3 DNA is TGTGCCAGCAGCGGCGGGAACAGGGAGGATGAAGCTTTCTTT. As protein: CASSGGNREDEAFF.

The V gene is TRBV19, the J gene TRBJ2-2; D gene uncertain. V lost 7 bases and J 7 bases, leaving 16 bases between the germline ends. This CDR3 has 14 amino acids. Germline V gene lookup returns CDR1 LNHDA and CDR2 SQIVND (reference sequence). The CDR3 DNA sequence: TGTGCCAGTACCAATATAGAAGGGTTCGGGGAGCTGTTTTTT. Translated: CASTNIEGFGELFF.

This clone came up a few times. The genes are TRBV2 and TRBJ1-4; D not certain. This CDR3 has 12 amino acids. Germline V CDR1 and CDR2: SNHLY, FYNNEI. V was pared by 7 bases and J by 6 bases, with 9 bases between. DNA of the CDR3: TGTGCCAGCAACGGTTCGGATGAAAAACTGTTTTTT. As protein: CASNGSDEKLFF.

In DNA form, the CDR3 reads TGTGCCAGCAGCCCCGGCCCGGGACAGGGTGGCGACGAGCAGTACTTC. Encoded protein: CASSPGPGQGGDEQYF. V is TRBV7-2 and J is TRBJ2-7; 9 bases fit TRBD1. Germline assignment: CDR1 SGHTA and CDR2 FQGNSA. CDR3 length: 16 amino acids. V shed 5 bases and J 5 bases; nucleotides not matched to a gene: 13.

In its sample, this clone was seen a few times. The chain links TRBV19 to TRBJ1-1; no firm D call. V was trimmed by 3 bases and J by 1 base, leaving 6 bases between them. Germline assignment: CDR1 LNHDA and CDR2 SQIVND (reference sequence). The CDR3 length is 13 residues. The CDR3 DNA sequence: TGTGCCAGTAGTATCCAGCCGAACACTGAAGCTTTCTTT. Translated: CASSIQPNTEAFF.

The chain joins TRBV4-1 to TRBJ2-2; 14 positions agree with TRBD2. The J segment lost 5 bases and the V segment lost 4 bases, leaving 6 bases of the junction unmatched. CDR3 size: 17 residues. Germline V lookup: CDR1 MGHRA, CDR2 YSYEKL. In nucleotides, the CDR3 is TGCGCCAGCAGCCGCGGACTAGCGGGAGGTAATACCGGGGAGCTGTTTTTT. Encoded protein: CASSRGLAGGNTGELFF.

This chain connects TRBV7-2 to TRBJ2-7; D is unclear. Per the germline V gene, CDR1 is SGHTA and CDR2 is FQGNSA. This CDR3 is built from 15 residues. The V and J ends lost 1 base and 2 bases respectively, with 12 bases between them. The CDR3 nucleotides read TGTGCCAGCAGCTTAGTGGTTAGTCGAGCCTACGAGCAGTACTTC. Its protein product is CASSLVVSRAYEQYF.

V is TRBV4-1 and J is TRBJ2-1; D may match TRBD1 or TRBD2 (6 bases each). There are 20 residues in the CDR3. Trimming removed 0 bases at V and 5 bases at J, with 26 bases between. Germline V gene data show CDR1 as MGHRA and CDR2 as YSYEKL. The CDR3 here is CASSQDLIGARGRWDNEQFF. The CDR3 nucleotides read TGCGCCAGCAGCCAAGATCTAATTGGAGCCCGGGGGCGGTGGGACAATGAGCAGTTCTTC.

The V call is TRBV16, the J call TRBJ2-1; 8 bases fit TRBD2. The CDR3 is made up of 15 amino acids. J lost 4 bases, V lost 0 bases, and 2 bases had no gene match. CDR1 KGHSY and CDR2 FQNENV come from the germline V gene. The CDR3 nucleotides read TGTGCCAGCAGCCAATCTAGCGGGAAATACAATGAGCAGTTCTTC. Translating gives CASSQSSGKYNEQFF.

This chain links TRBV19 with TRBJ2-3, with TRBD2 matching over 15 bases. V lost 5 bases and J lost 0; bases outside the gene matches: 9. This CDR3 is built from 19 residues. Germline lookup yields CDR1 LNHDA and CDR2 SQIVND (reference sequence). CDR3 residues: CASSGGLAGGHPSTDTQYF. CDR3 DNA sequence: TGTGCCAGTAGTGGGGGACTAGCGGGGGGACATCCTAGCACAGATACGCAGTATTTT.

The CDR3 loop is CASREPGLGETQYF. The CDR3, as DNA: TGCGCCAGCAGGGAACCGGGCCTGGGGGAGACCCAGTACTTC. The V call is TRBV5-1, the J call TRBJ2-5; D is unresolved. V dropped 5 bases and J dropped 5 bases, with 16 bases sitting between them. This CDR3 has 14 amino acids. Germline V lookup: CDR1 SGHRS, CDR2 YFSETQ. Full variable domain (outside the CDR3, taken from reference TRBV5-1 and TRBJ2-5): KAGVTQTPRYLIKTRGQQVTLSCSPISGHRSVSWYQQTPGQGLQFLFEYFSETQRNKGNFPGRFSGRQFSNSRSEMNVSTLELGDSALYLCASREPGLGETQYFGPGTRLLVL.

This rearrangement joins TRBV18 to TRBJ1-1; D is perhaps TRBD1 (5 bases). The V gene's germline CDR1 is KGHSH and CDR2 LQKENI. This CDR3 has 13 residues. Trimming pared 7 bases from V and 4 bases from J, leaving 13 bases between. The CDR3, as DNA: TGTGCCAGCTTTCCAATGAGGGGCACTGAAGCTTTCTTT. This encodes CASFPMRGTEAFF.

The CDR3 DNA reads as TGTGCCAGTAGTAAAGGAAACACCATATATTTT. Translated, it gives CASSKGNTIYF. The rearrangement uses TRBV19 and TRBJ1-3; D gene ambiguous. In germline, CDR1 is LNHDA, CDR2 SQIVND (reference sequence). This CDR3 comprises 11 residues. Trimming shortened V by 4 bases and J by 4 bases, and 2 bases separated the two germline ends.

The chain couples TRBV9 to TRBJ1-3; D ambiguous. Trimming removed 2 bases at V and 2 bases at J, with 8 bases between. The germline gives CDR1 SGDLS, CDR2 YYNGEE. The CDR3 runs to 14 residues. As DNA, the CDR3 is TGTGCCAGCAGCGTGAACGTCGCTGGAAACACCATATATTTT. Its protein is CASSVNVAGNTIYF.

The gene calls are TRBV5-1 and TRBJ1-4; TRBD1 agrees at 10 bases. The ends lost 2 bases at V and 0 bases at J; junction bases unmatched: 7. In germline, CDR1 is SGHRS, CDR2 YFSETQ. The length of the CDR3 is 18 residues. Written as DNA, the CDR3 is TGCGCCAGCAGCTTCCGGGACAGGGGACAAACAACTAATGAAAAACTGTTTTTT. Its protein product is CASSFRDRGQTTNEKLFF.